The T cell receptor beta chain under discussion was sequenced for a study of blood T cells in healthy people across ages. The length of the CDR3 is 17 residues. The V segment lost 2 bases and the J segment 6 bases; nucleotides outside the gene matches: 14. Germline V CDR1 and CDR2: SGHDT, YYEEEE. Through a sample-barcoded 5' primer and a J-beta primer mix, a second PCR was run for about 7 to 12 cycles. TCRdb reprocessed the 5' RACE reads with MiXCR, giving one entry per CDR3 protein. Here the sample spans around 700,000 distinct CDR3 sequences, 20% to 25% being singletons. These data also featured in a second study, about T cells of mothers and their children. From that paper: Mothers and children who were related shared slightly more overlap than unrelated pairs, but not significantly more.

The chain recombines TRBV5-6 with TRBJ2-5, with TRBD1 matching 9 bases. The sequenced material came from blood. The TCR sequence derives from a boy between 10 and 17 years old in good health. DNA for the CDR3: TGTGCCAGCAGCTTACTGGCCGGGACAGGGCTTACCCAGACCCAGTACTTC. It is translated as CASSLLAGTGLTQTQYF.